The 3 T cell receptor beta chains presented below share a single source sample, sequenced in a study of blood T cell repertoires in COVID-19. Clones were read by immunoSEQ multiplex PCR, and TCRdb kept only the in-frame ones, dropping some. The top ten hold around 19% of the sample, which has some 94,000 clones, approximately 90% seen once. Sequenced sample: peripheral blood. These receptors were obtained from a woman between 55 and 75 years old with COVID-19, enrolled during active disease.

The chain links TRBV12-5 to TRBJ2-5, with D perhaps matching TRBD2 (6 bases). Trimming removed 6 bases at V and 3 bases at J, with 14 bases between. Germline-derived CDR1 and CDR2 are LGHNT and FRNRAP. The length of the CDR3 is 14 residues. In nucleotides, the CDR3 is TGTGCTAGTGGCCCCCTCGGGGGAGAAGAGACCCAGTACTTC. Its translation is CASGPLGGEETQYF.

The rearrangement joins TRBV27 to TRBJ2-7; tentatively, D is TRBD2 (5 bases). The germline gives CDR1 MNHEY, CDR2 SMNVEV (reference sequence). The CDR3 is 15 residues long. With 0 bases removed from V and 0 bases from J, the gap between germline ends came to 9 bases. The CDR3 DNA reads TGTGCCAGCAGTTTATCGAGGGCCAGCTCCTACGAGCAGTACTTC. Translation: CASSLSRASSYEQYF.

The chain couples TRBV5-1 to TRBJ2-3; TRBD1 matches at 11 bases. Germline CDR1 is SGHRS and CDR2 is YFSETQ. With 4 bases clipped from V and 2 bases from J, the junction kept 3 bases outside the gene matches. This CDR3 has 15 amino acids. CDR3 DNA sequence: TGCGCCAGCAGCGCCGGACAGGGGGCCACAGATACGCAGTATTTT. As protein: CASSAGQGATDTQYF.